This T cell receptor (beta chain) was observed in a study of blood T cells in healthy people across ages. Study-wide results and limits: With age, beta diversity per million T cells declined roughly linearly, significantly by about 37.

The germline V gene encodes CDR1 MNHNY and CDR2 SVGAGI (reference sequence). This CDR3 comprises 12 residues. The germline V and J ends were trimmed by 5 bases and 5 bases, with 8 bases remaining between them. Alongside a J-beta primer mix, a sample-barcoded 5' primer served in a second PCR lasting about 6 to 11 cycles. TCRdb used MiXCR to reprocess the 5' RACE reads, holding one entry per CDR3 protein. This sample has roughly 700,000 distinct CDR3 sequences, with 20% to 25% found just once. This clonotype was picked up a small number of times. The antigen is not known. The sample was also reused in another study, on T cells of mothers and their children. That paper notes: A few healthy Caucasian mothers gave samples, and so did their six children. Slightly, though not significantly, more overlap was seen in related than in unrelated mother-child pairs.

The chain uses TRBV6-6 and TRBJ2-3; the D is unclear. The sequenced sample was blood. This TCR came from a boy between 10 and 17 years old in good health. The CDR3 DNA follows: TGTGCCAGCAGTCGGTTGAGAGATACGCAGTATTTT. Translating gives CASSRLRDTQYF.